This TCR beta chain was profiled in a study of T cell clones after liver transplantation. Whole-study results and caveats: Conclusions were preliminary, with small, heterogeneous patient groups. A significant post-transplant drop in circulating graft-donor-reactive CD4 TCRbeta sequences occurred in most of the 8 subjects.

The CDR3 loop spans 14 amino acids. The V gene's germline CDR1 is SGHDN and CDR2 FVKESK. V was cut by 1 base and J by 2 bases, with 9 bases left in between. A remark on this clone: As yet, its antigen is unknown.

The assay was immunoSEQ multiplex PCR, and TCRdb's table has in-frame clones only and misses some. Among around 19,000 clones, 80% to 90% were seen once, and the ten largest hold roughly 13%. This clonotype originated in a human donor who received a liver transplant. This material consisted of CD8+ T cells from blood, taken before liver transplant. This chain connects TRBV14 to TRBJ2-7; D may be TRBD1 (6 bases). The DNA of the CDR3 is TGTGCCAGCAGCCAAGGAGGGGGACCCTACGAGCAGTACTTC. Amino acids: CASSQGGGPYEQYF.